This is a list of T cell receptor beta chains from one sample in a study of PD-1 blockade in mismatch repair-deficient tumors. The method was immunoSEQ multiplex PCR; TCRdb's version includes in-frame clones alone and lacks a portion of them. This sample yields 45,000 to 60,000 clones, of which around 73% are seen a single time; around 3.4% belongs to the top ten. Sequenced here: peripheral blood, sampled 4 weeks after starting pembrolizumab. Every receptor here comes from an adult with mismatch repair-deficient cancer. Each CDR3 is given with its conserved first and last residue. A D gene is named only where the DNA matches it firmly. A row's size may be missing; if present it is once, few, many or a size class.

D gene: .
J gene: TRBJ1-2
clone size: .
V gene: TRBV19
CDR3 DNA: TGTGCCAGTAGTATGGGGTCACAGTCCTATGGCTACACCTTC
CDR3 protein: CASSMGSQSYGYTF

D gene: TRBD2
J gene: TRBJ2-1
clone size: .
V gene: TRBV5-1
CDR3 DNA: TGCGCCAGCAGCTTGGTTAGCGGGAGGGCCCCCAATGAGCAGTTCTTC
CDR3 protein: CASSLVSGRAPNEQFF

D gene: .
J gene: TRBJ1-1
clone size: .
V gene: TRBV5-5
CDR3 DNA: TGTGCCAGCAGCTTGGGGAGGGGACGAACTGAAGCTTTCTTT
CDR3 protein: CASSLGRGRTEAFF

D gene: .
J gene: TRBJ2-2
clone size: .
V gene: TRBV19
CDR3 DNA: TGTGCCAGTAGTATTGGACGCTGGTTCACTTCGAACACCGGGGAGCTGTTTTTT
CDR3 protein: CASSIGRWFTSNTGELFF

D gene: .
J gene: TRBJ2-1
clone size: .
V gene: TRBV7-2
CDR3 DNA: TGTGCCAGCAACCAGGGGTCTGCGGGTGGATGGAATGAGCAGTTCTTC
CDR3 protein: CASNQGSAGGWNEQFF

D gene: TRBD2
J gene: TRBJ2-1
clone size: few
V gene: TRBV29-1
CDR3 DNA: TGCAGCGTGGAATGGGGACTAGCTTTATTACAACGCTCCTACAATGAGCAGTTCTTC
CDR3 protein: CSVEWGLALLQRSYNEQFF

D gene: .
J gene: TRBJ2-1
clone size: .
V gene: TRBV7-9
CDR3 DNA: TGTGCCAGCAGCCCAGTGACTAGTTCTGCGTACAATGAGCAGTTCTTC
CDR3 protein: CASSPVTSSAYNEQFF

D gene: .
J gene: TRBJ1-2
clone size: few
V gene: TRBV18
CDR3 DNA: TGTGCCAGCTCACCGTCCGAGACAGCCAGTAGGGGCTACACCTTC
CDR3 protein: CASSPSETASRGYTF

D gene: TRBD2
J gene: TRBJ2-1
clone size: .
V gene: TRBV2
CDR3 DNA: TGTGCCAGCAGAAACCTAGCGGGATCCTACAATGAGCAGTTCTTC
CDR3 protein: CASRNLAGSYNEQFF

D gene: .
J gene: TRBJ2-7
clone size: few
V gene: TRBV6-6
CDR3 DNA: TGTGCCAGCAGGGGACGGGACGAGCAGTACTTC
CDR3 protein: CASRGRDEQYF

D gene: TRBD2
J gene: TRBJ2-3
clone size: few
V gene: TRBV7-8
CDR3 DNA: TGTGCCAGCAGCCCCCCCCTTCGGGAGGGGGGCCCAGATACGCAGTATTTT
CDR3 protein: CASSPPLREGGPDTQYF

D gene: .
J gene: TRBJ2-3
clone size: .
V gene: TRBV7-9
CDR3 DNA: TGTGCCAGCAGCCCGACGGCTAGCACAGATACGCAGTATTTT
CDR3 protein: CASSPTASTDTQYF

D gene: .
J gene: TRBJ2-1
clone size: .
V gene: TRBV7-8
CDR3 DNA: TGTGCCAGCAGCTTAGCGGAGGGCTACAATGAGCAGTTCTTC
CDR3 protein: CASSLAEGYNEQFF

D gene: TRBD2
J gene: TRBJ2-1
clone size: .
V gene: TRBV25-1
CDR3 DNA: TGTGCCAGCAGAACTAGCGGAGCCTACAATGAGCAGTTCTTC
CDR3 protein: CASRTSGAYNEQFF

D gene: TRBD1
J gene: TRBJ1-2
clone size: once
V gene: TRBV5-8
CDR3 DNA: TGTGCCAGCAGCTTGAGGCAGGGGGGCGGCTACACCTTC
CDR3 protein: CASSLRQGGGYTF

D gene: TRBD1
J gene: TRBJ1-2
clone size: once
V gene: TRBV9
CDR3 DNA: TGTGCCAGCAGCGCCCCCACCGGGACAGACAATTTCTATGGCTACACCTTC
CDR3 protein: CASSAPTGTDNFYGYTF

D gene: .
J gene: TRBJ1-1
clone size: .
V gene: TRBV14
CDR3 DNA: TGTGCCAGCAGCCAAGTTCCGGAAAACACTGAAGCTTTCTTT
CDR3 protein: CASSQVPENTEAFF

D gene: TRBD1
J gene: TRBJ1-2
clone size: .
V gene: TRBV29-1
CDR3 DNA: TGCAGCGGCCGGGACAGGGATGAAGTGGGCTACACCTTC
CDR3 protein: CSGRDRDEVGYTF

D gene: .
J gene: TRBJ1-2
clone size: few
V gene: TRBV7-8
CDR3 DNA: TGTGCCAGCAGCTTAGGAGTAGGGGGTGAAGGCTACACCTTC
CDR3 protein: CASSLGVGGEGYTF

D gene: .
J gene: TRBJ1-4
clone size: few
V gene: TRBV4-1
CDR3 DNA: TGCGCCAGCAGCCAAGAGAGAAAACTGTTTTTT
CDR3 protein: CASSQERKLFF

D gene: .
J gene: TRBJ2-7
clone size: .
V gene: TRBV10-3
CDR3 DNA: TGTGCCACCCAGCCCCCTGATTTCTACGAGCAGTACTTC
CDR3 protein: CATQPPDFYEQYF

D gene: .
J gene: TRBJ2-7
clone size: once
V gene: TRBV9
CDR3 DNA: TGTGCCAGCAGCGCGGGGGGGGGACAGGCCTACGAGCAGTACTTC
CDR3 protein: CASSAGGGQAYEQYF

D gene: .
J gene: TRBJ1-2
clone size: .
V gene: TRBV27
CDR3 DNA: TGTGCCAGCAGTTCTCAGGGGTCCTATGGCTACACCTTC
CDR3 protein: CASSSQGSYGYTF

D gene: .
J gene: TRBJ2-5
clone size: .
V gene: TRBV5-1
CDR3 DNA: TGCGCCAGCAGCTCTCCCGATTTGTGGGAGACCCAGTACTTC
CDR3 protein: CASSSPDLWETQYF

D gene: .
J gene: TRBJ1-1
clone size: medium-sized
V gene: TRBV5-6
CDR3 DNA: TGTGCCAGCAGCTTGCTACAACGGAACACTGAAGCTTTCTTT
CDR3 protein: CASSLLQRNTEAFF

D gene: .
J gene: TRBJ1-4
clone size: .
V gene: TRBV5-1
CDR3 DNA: TGCGCCAGCAGAGCGGCTGATGCAACTAATGAAAAACTGTTTTTT
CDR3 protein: CASRAADATNEKLFF

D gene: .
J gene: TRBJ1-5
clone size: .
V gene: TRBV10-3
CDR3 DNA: TGTGCCATCAGTGAAGGTCAGTCCGTGGGGAGCAATCAGCCCCAGCATTTT
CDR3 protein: CAISEGQSVGSNQPQHF

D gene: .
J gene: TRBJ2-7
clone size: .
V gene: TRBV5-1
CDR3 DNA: TGCGCCAGCAGCTTGAGTGGGCAGGCAACCTACGAGCAGTACTTC
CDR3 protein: CASSLSGQATYEQYF

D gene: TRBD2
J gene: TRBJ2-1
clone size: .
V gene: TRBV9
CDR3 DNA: TGTGCCAGCAGCCACCACCGGGCGACTAGCGGGGTGAATGAGCAGTTCTTC
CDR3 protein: CASSHHRATSGVNEQFF

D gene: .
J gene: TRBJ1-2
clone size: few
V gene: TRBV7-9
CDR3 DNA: TGTGCCAGCAGCTTAGTGGACTATGGCTACACCTTC
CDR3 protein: CASSLVDYGYTF

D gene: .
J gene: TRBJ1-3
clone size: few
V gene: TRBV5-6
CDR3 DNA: TGTGCCAGCAGCTTGGAATCAGCCAGGGTTTCCGGCACCATATATTTT
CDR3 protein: CASSLESARVSGTIYF

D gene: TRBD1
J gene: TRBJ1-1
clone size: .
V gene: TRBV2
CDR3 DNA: TGTGCCAGCAGCACAGTCGGACAGGGGAACACTGAAGCTTTCTTT
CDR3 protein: CASSTVGQGNTEAFF

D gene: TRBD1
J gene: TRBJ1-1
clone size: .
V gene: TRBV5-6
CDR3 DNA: TGTGCCAGCAGCTTGGTTTGGGACAGGCTGAACACTGAAGCTTTCTTT
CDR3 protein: CASSLVWDRLNTEAFF

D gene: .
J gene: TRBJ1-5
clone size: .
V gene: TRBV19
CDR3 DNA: TGTGCCAGTAGTATAGGCCCAGGGGAGATGGGTCAGCCCCAGCATTTT
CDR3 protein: CASSIGPGEMGQPQHF

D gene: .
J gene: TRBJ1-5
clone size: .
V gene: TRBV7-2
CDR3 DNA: TGTGCCAGCAGCTTAGCTAGGGTAGGGCAGCCCCAGCATTTT
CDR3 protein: CASSLARVGQPQHF

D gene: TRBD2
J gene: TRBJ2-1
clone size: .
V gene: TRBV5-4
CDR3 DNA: TGTGCCAGCAGCCTTGGGGCGGGAGTGTACAATGAGCAGTTCTTC
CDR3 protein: CASSLGAGVYNEQFF

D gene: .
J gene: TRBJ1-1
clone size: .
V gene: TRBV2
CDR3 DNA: TGTGCCAGCAGTGGGACAGCCTGGGCGAACACTGAAGCTTTCTTT
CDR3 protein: CASSGTAWANTEAFF

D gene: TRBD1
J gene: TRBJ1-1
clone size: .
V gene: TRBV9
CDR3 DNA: TGTGCCAGCAGCCTAACGGACAGGGTTCAGGCCACTGAAGCTTTCTTT
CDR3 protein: CASSLTDRVQATEAFF

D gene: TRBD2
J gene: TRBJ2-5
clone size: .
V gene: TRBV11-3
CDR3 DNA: TGTGCCAGCAGCTTGTCGCTAGCGGGAGAAGAGACCCAGTACTTC
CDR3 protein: CASSLSLAGEETQYF

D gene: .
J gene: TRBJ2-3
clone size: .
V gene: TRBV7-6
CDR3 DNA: TGTGCCAGCAGCTCCACCGGGACAGGACAGCGGGGGCAGTATTTT
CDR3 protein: CASSSTGTGQRGQYF

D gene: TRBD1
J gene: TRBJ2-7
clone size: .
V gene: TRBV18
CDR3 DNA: TGTGCCAGCTCCCCGAGACAGGGGGCAACCTACGAGCAGTACTTC
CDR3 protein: CASSPRQGATYEQYF

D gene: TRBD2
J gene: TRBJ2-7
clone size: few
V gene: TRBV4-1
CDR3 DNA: TGCGCCAGCAGCCGGACTAGCGGGGGGTACGAGCAGTACTTC
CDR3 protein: CASSRTSGGYEQYF

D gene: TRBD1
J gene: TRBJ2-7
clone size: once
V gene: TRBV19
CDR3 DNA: TGTGCCAGTAGTCTGGGGACAGCCGTCAACGAGCAGTACTTC
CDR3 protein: CASSLGTAVNEQYF

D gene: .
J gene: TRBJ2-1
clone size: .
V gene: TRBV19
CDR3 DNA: TGTGCTACTAGCCCAAGCTCCTACAATGAGCAGTTCTTC
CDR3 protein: CATSPSSYNEQFF

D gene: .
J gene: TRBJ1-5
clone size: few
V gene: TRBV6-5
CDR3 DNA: TGTGCCAGCAGTTCCGGCCGGGGAGGGAATCAGCCCCAGCATTTT
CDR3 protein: CASSSGRGGNQPQHF

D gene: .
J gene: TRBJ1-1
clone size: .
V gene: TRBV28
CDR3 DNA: TGTGCCAGCAGTTTTACCATGAACACTGAAGCTTTCTTT
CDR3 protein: CASSFTMNTEAFF

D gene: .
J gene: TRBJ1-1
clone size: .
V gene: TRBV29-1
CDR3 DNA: TGCAGCGGGGCGAACACTGAAGCTTTCTTT
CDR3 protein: CSGANTEAFF

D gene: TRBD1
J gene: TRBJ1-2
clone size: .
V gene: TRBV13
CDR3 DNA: TGTGCCAGCAGTCTCGACAGGGAGAGAGGCTACACCTTC
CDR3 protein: CASSLDRERGYTF

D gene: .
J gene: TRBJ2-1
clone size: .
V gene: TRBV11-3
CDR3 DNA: TGTGCCAGCAGCTTAGTTCGCTCCTACAATGAGCAGTTCTTC
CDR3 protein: CASSLVRSYNEQFF

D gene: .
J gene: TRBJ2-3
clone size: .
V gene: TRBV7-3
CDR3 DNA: TGTGCCAGCAGCTTCGGGCGAGGAGGAGATACGCAGTATTTT
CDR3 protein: CASSFGRGGDTQYF

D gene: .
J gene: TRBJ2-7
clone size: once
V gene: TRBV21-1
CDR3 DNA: TGTGCCAGCAGCAAAGGTAAGGGGGCGGACGAGCAGTACTTC
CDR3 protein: CASSKGKGADEQYF

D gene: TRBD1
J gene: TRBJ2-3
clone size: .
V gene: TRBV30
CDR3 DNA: TGTGCCTGGAGTTGGGGACAGGCGAGCACAGATACGCAGTATTTT
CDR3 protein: CAWSWGQASTDTQYF

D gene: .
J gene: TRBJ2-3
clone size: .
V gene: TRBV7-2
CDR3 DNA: TGTGCCAGCAGCTCTAGGGACGCCCCCGCTAGCACAGATACGCAGTATTTT
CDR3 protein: CASSSRDAPASTDTQYF